This TCR beta chain was profiled in a study of T cells in Graves' hyperthyroidism and ophthalmopathy. Findings and limits, study-wide: The model predicted ophthalmopathy a median roughly six months before onset. Ophthalmopathy was distinguished from stable hyperthyroidism by 13 V-J signatures.

CDR3 length: 14 residues. Per germline, CDR1 SGHNT and CDR2 YENEEA. With 5 bases removed from V and 0 bases from J, the gap between germline ends came to 10 bases. Hyperthyroidism patients were newly diagnosed, had disease duration under 2 months, and were aged 18 to 65 years. A roughly 10 ml volume of fresh peripheral blood provided the PBMCs. The sample holds many counts of this clonotype. Antigen unknown. TCR beta CDR3 regions were amplified from RNA transcripts. HTBI primers were used for first-round RT-PCR of the TCR CDR3. TCRdb re-analysed the multiplex PCR reads in MiXCR, keeping a single row per CDR3 protein. The sample shows over 450,000 distinct CDR3 sequences, roughly 14% of them seen only once.

The chain joins TRBV11-3 to TRBJ1-1, with D hard to call. Sequencing input: blood. This TCR was sampled from a woman aged 18-35 years with Graves' hyperthyroidism. The CDR3 nucleotides read TGTGCCAGCAGCACCCAGGACTTGAACACTGAAGCTTTCTTT. Residues: CASSTQDLNTEAFF.